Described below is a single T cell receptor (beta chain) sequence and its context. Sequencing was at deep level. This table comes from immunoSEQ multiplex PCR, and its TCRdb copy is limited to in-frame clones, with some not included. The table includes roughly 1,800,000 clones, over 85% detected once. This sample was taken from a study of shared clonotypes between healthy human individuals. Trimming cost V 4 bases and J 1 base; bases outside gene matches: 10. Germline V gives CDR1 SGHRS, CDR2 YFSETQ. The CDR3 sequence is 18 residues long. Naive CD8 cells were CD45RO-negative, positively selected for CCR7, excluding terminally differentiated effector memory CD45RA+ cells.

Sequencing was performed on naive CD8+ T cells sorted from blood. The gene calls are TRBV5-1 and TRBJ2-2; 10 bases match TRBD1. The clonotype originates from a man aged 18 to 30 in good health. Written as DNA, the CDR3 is TGCGCCAGCAGCCCGGGACAGGGGTACGGATTGAACACCGGGGAGCTGTTTTTT. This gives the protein CASSPGQGYGLNTGELFF.